The clone carrying this T cell receptor beta chain turned up a few times. Antigen specificity is unknown. This specimen comes from a study of human T cells and chemical hapten exposure. Original processing methods: TCRs per sample had a median of approximately 96,000 and ranged from about 23,224 to 700,000. TCRdb re-derived calls from the RACE reads in MiXCR, one entry per CDR3 protein. The V and J calls come from TCRdb's annotation, not from the publication. Here the sample spans approximately 71,000 distinct CDR3 sequences, 11% being singletons. CDR3 size: 12 residues. V trimming: 7 bases; J trimming: 4 bases; junction bases outside the gene matches: 4. Germline V gene lookup returns CDR1 SQVTM and CDR2 ANQGSEA. Whole-study results and caveats: Once DPC sensitization occurred, TCRs above 1 in 1000 frequency showed no change. Expanded TCRs produced significantly more large CDR3 similarity clusters than controls did.

Time point defined: patch test 3, about 24 weeks after DPC sensitization. Treatment here: therapeutic diphenylcyclopropenone sensitization with weekly scalp DPC. Sequences were derived from whole blood, sampled in connection with sensitization to the hapten diphenylcyclopropenone (DPC). This clonotype was obtained from a woman aged 50 to 65 with alopecia areata. Some clones in this sample may be carry-over from other donors' samples. The chain links TRBV29-1 to TRBJ2-5; 9 bases are shared with TRBD1. The CDR3 here is CSAGTGLETQYF. As DNA, the CDR3 is TGCAGCGCCGGGACAGGGCTAGAGACCCAGTACTTC.